This T cell receptor (beta chain) was identified during a study of cytomegalovirus exposure and HLA in healthy donors listed by TCRdb under 2017. As for the study more broadly: In an earlier analysis of approximately 640 of the donors, 250 to 300 Gb of sequence data and just under 120 million unique TCR beta sequences from 150 million to 200 million T cells were reported. Around 320 gigabases of sequencing data and 80 million or so unique TCR sequences were included in an early release covering roughly 600 HLA-typed donors. Of the 398 genotyped donors, about 80% fell in the genetic ancestry cluster associated with self-reported Caucasian donors. The study aimed to test whether signatures of past pathogen exposure could be identified by cataloging public T cell receptors. The study used immunosequencing to profile the T cell repertoires of about 670 subjects and linked those repertoires to cytomegalovirus serostatus. Along with the roughly 670-subject first cohort, a separate validation cohort of over a hundred different subjects was used. The study combined high-throughput TCR immunosequencing, statistical association of individual TCRs with disease status, and machine learning to predict cytomegalovirus infection status. A later analysis re-examined previously published TCR beta repertoires from hundreds of donors and added high-resolution HLA genotyping to investigate patterns of TCR occurrence. Rather than using new phenotypic data, the later analysis identified candidate immune exposures from TCR beta sequences and from how often those sequences occurred across donors. To decide whether each TCR beta V gene segment behaved as functional or pseudogenic, an earlier analysis of 587 of the donors relied on high-throughput TCR beta sequencing. Donor age, sex, ethnicity and CMV serostatus were compiled alongside the repertoire data. Genome-wide SNP genotypes for about 65% of the roughly 670 donors were used in a later genetic analysis, which treated that subset as a discovery cohort. Every discovery cohort repertoire had been produced on one sequencing platform. Class I and class II HLA loci were covered by the typing at four-digit resolution. Typing coverage differed by locus: A, B, C, DRB1 and DQB1 were typed in roughly 620-640 donors, DQA1 in approximately 520, DPA1 in nearly 610, and DPB1 in roughly 470. Roughly 5 DR-DQ haplotypes were handled as single units for association and clustering, since linkage in the cohort was strong. Across 398 genotyped donors of the cohort, an average of approximately 200,000 unique TCR beta nucleotide sequences per donor were sequenced, and 15% to 20% of those sequences were non-productive. Broad study findings and their caveats: Linkage disequilibrium might explain the correlated functional status among segregating V segments, but an unknown experimental factor could not be excluded. A total of roughly 160 TCR beta chains were listed by the study as associated with cytomegalovirus. Because counts were too low, 15 or so rarely observed V segments, including chromosome 9 orphons, were excluded from the earlier analysis of a few hundred of the donors. Some IMGT-functional V segments, including TRBV6-2 and TRBV6-3, could not be told apart with the 87-base-pair reads, so those segments were excluded. A later analysis found that HLA-associated TCR beta chains were more clonally expanded and had lower generation probabilities than equally common non-associated chains. The only immune exposure information available for the cohort was CMV serostatus. Only TCR beta chains were sequenced in this cohort, and the absence of alpha or paired-chain data limited detectable features. The presence/absence analyses assumed that sequencing depth was roughly uniform across donors, and that assumption may not be true. Most CMV-associated TCR beta chains appeared to be HLA-restricted in a later analysis, and the HLA associations seemed to be driven largely by CMV exposure. It was suggested by the authors that the approach could potentially be generalized to other disease states and immunological phenotypes. Cytomegalovirus status was reported to be diagnosed by the classifier with high specificity and sensitivity in both the original and validation cohorts. While some public TCRs were present in many individuals, most TCR sequences turned up only very rarely across donors. A later analysis reported that several top co-occurrence clusters appeared linked to parvovirus B19, influenza, CMV and Epstein-Barr virus. According to a later genetic analysis, donors in an Asian-associated ancestry cluster had fewer N-insertions in productive TCRs than the approximately 700-donor mean. Assigning TCR associations to individual alleles was difficult when HLA alleles, especially DR and DQ, strongly co-occurred. A further reported finding was that TCR beta sequences accurately predicted the HLA-A and HLA-B alleles for most subjects in the first cohort. Because some donors lacked HLA typing at each locus, the association tests relied only on the typed subset. V-gene and J-gene trimming of TCR beta chains was associated with a missense DCLRE1C variant in a later genetic analysis, and the association was replicated in an independent cohort. Specific HLA alleles were associated with 15,000 to 20,000 TCR beta sequences at a false discovery rate of 0.05 in a later analysis. A group of highly shared sequence variants was considered likely to be a technical artifact of the sequencing pipeline. Broadly in line with IMGT annotations, most TCR beta V segments showed up in productive rearrangements about 87% or about 30% of the time in an earlier analysis of around 550 of the donors. Three of the identified cytomegalovirus-associated TCR beta chains were confirmed in vitro to be specific for cytomegalovirus antigens. In a later analysis, TCR association rates were found to vary across HLA loci, with the most associated TCRs seen for DRB1 alleles and the fewest for HLA-C alleles.

The cohort consisted of 666 healthy bone marrow donors. Cohort members were all nominally healthy when sampled, although unrecorded immune exposures were likely present. The donor was CMV seropositive and was included in the group of 289 seropositive cohort members. A peripheral blood sample was provided by each donor, and peripheral blood mononuclear cells were used for TCR beta sequencing. Genomic DNA was extracted from the blood cell samples with the Qiagen DNeasy Blood Extraction Kit. Library preparation was by the immunoSEQ multiplex PCR assay. For the multiplex PCR, a mixture combining 60 forward primers for TCR Vbeta segments and 13 reverse primers for TCR Jbeta segments was used. The CDR3 region of rearranged TCR beta genes was amplified from genomic DNA by a multiplex PCR assay. The Illumina HiSeq System was used to sequence the amplified TCR beta libraries as 87-base-pair reads. As for the authors' bioinformatics: A later analysis tallied 75 million to 95 million unique TCR beta chains across the 700 or so repertoires, and roughly 11 million of those chains were shared by two or more donors. Raw reads were error-corrected and collapsed into unique sequences with a nearest-neighbor algorithm that merged closely related sequences to remove PCR and sequencing errors. To assign V, D and J gene segments, CDR3 sequences were aligned to IMGT reference sequences. Each retained sequence needed at least a six-nucleotide match to both a V gene segment and a J gene segment. Rearrangements were classified as productive when the CDR3 lacked stop codons and remained in frame with V and J, and all other rearrangements were classified as non-productive. CDR3 was defined by IMGT convention, running from the second conserved V-encoded cysteine to the conserved J-encoded phenylalanine. Sequences without an unambiguous match to a single V gene segment were excluded from the earlier analysis of 500 to 700 of the donors. In an earlier analysis of approximately 560 of the donors, a V segment was called functional when productive rearrangements were above 56.7%, and segregating when the standard deviation between donors exceeded 5%. To diagnose cytomegalovirus status from the catalog of TCR beta chain sequences, a statistical classification framework was built. V and J gene assignment, in a later analysis, came from comparing TCR nucleotide sequences with IMGT/GENE-DB human TR gene sequences. A later analysis assigned CDR3 sequences and most-parsimonious VDJ recombination scenarios with the TCRdist pipeline. A later analysis defined each TCR beta chain by its CDR3 amino acid sequence plus V-gene family, and excluded reads lacking a unique V-gene family. To address suspected cross-contamination and a sequencing artifact, a later analysis removed roughly 640 highly shared, low-generation-probability nucleotide sequences. A later analysis calculated a clonal expansion index for each public chain from normalized within-repertoire ranks of inferred template counts. In a later analysis, generation probabilities were computed using a VDJ recombination model fitted to out-of-frame rearrangements, and the results were checked against IGoR. In a later analysis, TCR-TCR, TCR-HLA and TCR-CMV co-occurrence was scored with hypergeometric tests, and a repertoire-size bias correction was applied to TCR pairs. False discovery rates were estimated in a later analysis by permuting HLA or CMV assignments 20 times. In a later analysis, co-occurring TCRs were grouped with DBSCAN, and TCRdist sequence similarity was added when clustering was performed within HLA-allele-positive subsets. Co-occurrence clustering excluded repertoires with fewer than 30,000 or more than 120,000 public chains, plus five with anomalous nucleotide sharing. Entries here come from immuneACCESS through TCRdb and include only in-frame sequences with V and J called. Some clones fail to appear in such tables; in the studies checked, an unresolved V gene covers under half of the shortfall, and the cause of the remainder is unknown. V and J calls and clone size are copied from that table; D and trimming were computed from the DNA. For this sample the table gives about 120,000 clones, of which over 70% were detected only once. The ten largest clones represent roughly 4.1% of the sample.

The CDR3 contains 13 residues, cysteine and phenylalanine counted. The CDR3 DNA has 39 bases and is translated from base 1. CDR1 and CDR2 (SGHTA, FQGNSA) derive from the germline V gene. V is shortened by 1 base, J by 6 bases, and the region joining them spans 8 bases. To note about this clone: The specificity of this receptor is unknown. Base qualities are not recorded, but no much larger clone differs from it by a single base.

The chain uses TRBV7-2 and TRBJ2-3, with no confidently assigned D gene. The sequencing sample was made of PBMCs. The TCR sequence derives from a man in his late teens or twenties in good health and CMV-seropositive. The sequenced DNA: TGTGCCAGCAGCTTAGGCGTCAGGGATACGCAGTATTTT. Its translation is CASSLGVRDTQYF.